These 5 T cell receptor beta chains came from one sample sequenced in a study of glioma-infiltrating T cells after dendritic cell vaccination. Time point given: after dendritic cell vaccination, including at tumor progression/relapse. The method was immunoSEQ multiplex PCR; TCRdb's version includes in-frame clones alone and lacks a portion of them. The table lists tens of thousands of clones, less than 90% of them singletons. This sample comprised blood, obtained after dendritic cell vaccination. These receptors all come from a human donor with glioblastoma.

The chain is built from TRBV30 and TRBJ2-2, with D perhaps TRBD1 (5 bases). This CDR3 spans 16 amino acids. Trimming took off 0 bases at V and 6 bases at J, with 17 bases between the two ends. The germline CDR1 and CDR2 sequences are GTSNPN and SVGIG (reference sequence). The CDR3 sequence is CAWSVIRQGGSGELFF. CDR3 in DNA: TGTGCCTGGAGTGTAATCCGGCAGGGTGGGTCCGGGGAGCTGTTTTTT.

This clone was observed a few times. This chain joins TRBV6-1 and TRBJ2-2, with TRBD1 as a possible D gene (6 bases). In germline, CDR1 is MNHNS, CDR2 SASEGT. The V and J ends lost 2 bases and 4 bases respectively, with 11 bases between them. The CDR3 has 15 residues. The CDR3 nucleotides read TGTGCCAGCAGTGAAAGCCAGGGGAGCACCGGGGAGCTGTTTTTT. It specifies CASSESQGSTGELFF.

The V and J genes are TRBV5-1 and TRBJ2-3, with 8 positions matching TRBD2. J lost 0 bases, V lost 4 bases, and 4 bases had no gene match. The CDR3 totals 15 residues. Germline V gene data show CDR1 as SGHRS and CDR2 as YFSETQ. The CDR3 DNA is TGCGCCAGCAGCGCGGGACTAGATAGCACAGATACGCAGTATTTT. Translation: CASSAGLDSTDTQYF. Supplemented by reference TRBV5-1 and TRBJ2-3, the full variable domain reads KAGVTQTPRYLIKTRGQQVTLSCSPISGHRSVSWYQQTPGQGLQFLFEYFSETQRNKGNFPGRFSGRQFSNSRSEMNVSTLELGDSALYLCASSAGLDSTDTQYFGPGTRLTVL.

DNA for the CDR3: TGCGCCAGCAGCTATACCGGGACAGAGAACACTGAAGCTTTCTTT. Amino acid sequence: CASSYTGTENTEAFF. The chain links TRBV5-1 to TRBJ1-1; 7 nucleotides agree with TRBD1. Trimming removed 3 bases from V and 1 base from J; junction bases left unmatched: 6. The CDR3 spans 15 residues. Germline CDR1 reads SGHRS; CDR2 reads YFSETQ. Supplemented by reference TRBV5-1 and TRBJ1-1, the full variable domain reads KAGVTQTPRYLIKTRGQQVTLSCSPISGHRSVSWYQQTPGQGLQFLFEYFSETQRNKGNFPGRFSGRQFSNSRSEMNVSTLELGDSALYLCASSYTGTENTEAFFGQGTRLTVV.

The chain links TRBV5-1 to TRBJ2-3; 7 bases align to TRBD2. Germline V lookup: CDR1 SGHRS, CDR2 YFSETQ. CDR3 length: 15 residues. Trimming cost V 4 bases and J 1 base; bases outside gene matches: 6. CDR3 nucleotide sequence: TGCGCCAGCAGCCCCCGGGGGGACCGCACAGATACGCAGTATTTT. Translating it yields CASSPRGDRTDTQYF.